Included here is one T cell receptor (beta chain) sequence, with context. Some clones are missing from TCRdb's copy, which holds only in-frame ones; the method was immunoSEQ multiplex PCR. The sample lists about 180,000 clones, 70% to 90% occurring once. J gave up 1 base and V 3 bases, and 2 bases lay outside the gene matches. Per the germline V gene, CDR1 is SGHNT and CDR2 is YYREEE (reference sequence). This CDR3 is built from 15 residues. The sample belongs to a study of blood T cell repertoires in COVID-19. Turning to the study itself: Researchers got acute and convalescent COVID-19 samples from the United States, Italy and Spain. Sample material is recorded as cDNA or gDNA derived from T cells, B-cell-depleted T cells, or PBMCs.

The TCR originated in a man in his fifties or sixties with acute or convalescent COVID-19. The chain is built from TRBV5-4 and TRBJ1-1, with 11 positions matching TRBD1. Sequencing was carried out using peripheral blood. CDR3 sequence: CASSYGTGGNTEAFF. The DNA for the CDR3 is TGTGCCAGCAGCTATGGGACAGGGGGGAACACTGAAGCTTTCTTT. Full variable domain (remainder filled in from reference TRBV5-4 and TRBJ1-1): ETGVTQSPTHLIKTRGQQVTLRCSSQSGHNTVSWYQQALGQGPQFIFQYYREEENGRGNFPPRFSGLQFPNYSSELNVNALELDDSALYLCASSYGTGGNTEAFFGQGTRLTVV.